A single sample is the source of the 26 T cell receptor beta chains below, sequenced in a study of T cell responses to AZD1222 COVID-19 vaccine. The assay was immunoSEQ multiplex PCR, and TCRdb's table has in-frame clones only and misses some. The table lists 100,000 to 130,000 clones, nearly 90% of them singletons, with around 4.5% in the top ten. Sequenced material: peripheral blood, taken 28 days after the second AZD1222 dose. These receptors came from an adult who received the AZD1222 COVID-19 vaccine.

The chain has TRBV21-1 and TRBJ1-4; the table's TRBD1 call for D was not verified on the DNA. TRBV21-1 is a pseudogene segment. This CDR3 has 15 residues. The DNA of the CDR3 is TGTGCCAGCAGCGCTACAGGGGCACATTCAAAAAAACTGTTTTTT. The encoded protein is CASSATGAHSKKLFF.

This chain joins TRBV19 and TRBJ1-6, with 9 nucleotides matching TRBD1. The CDR3 contains 16 residues. CDR1 and CDR2 (germline): LNHDA, SQIVND (reference sequence). V lost 2 bases to trimming and J lost 8 bases; unmatched junction nucleotides: 7. The CDR3: CASSIRTGARDSPLHF. The CDR3 DNA sequence: TGTGCCAGTAGTATACGGACAGGGGCTAGGGATTCACCCCTCCACTTT.

The chain recombines TRBV6-5 with TRBJ1-5; a weak D match, TRBD1 (6 bases). The CDR3 contains 14 residues. The V gene's germline CDR1 is MNHEY and CDR2 SVGAGI. Trimming took 5 bases from V and 6 from J, leaving 14 bases between them. CDR3 sequence (DNA): TGTGCCAGCAGTCCCCAGGGGAGCGGTCAGCCCCAGCATTTT. It translates to CASSPQGSGQPQHF.

This chain links TRBV7-9 with TRBJ2-5; TRBD2 aligns across 8 bases. Germline loops: CDR1 SEHNR, CDR2 FQNEAQ (reference sequence). V dropped 1 base and J dropped 4; count of bases not matched to a gene: 5. CDR3 length: 15 residues. CDR3 amino acids: CASSLVGGARETQYF. The CDR3 region has the DNA TGTGCCAGCAGCTTAGTCGGGGGGGCGAGAGAGACCCAGTACTTC.

This clone has more than one count but fewer than ten. This sequence joins TRBV5-1 and TRBJ2-7; no firm D call. Germline CDR1 and CDR2: SGHRS and YFSETQ. This CDR3 region has 12 residues. V lost 5 bases to trimming and J lost 0 bases, with 6 bases between them. The CDR3 protein is CASRLTSYEQYF. CDR3 in DNA: TGCGCCAGCAGGTTAACCTCCTACGAGCAGTACTTC.

This sequence joins TRBV15 and TRBJ1-5; D perhaps matches TRBD1 (5 bases). V lost 8 bases, J lost 1 base, and 9 bases lay in between. Germline values: CDR1 LNHNV, CDR2 YYDKDF (reference sequence). The CDR3 covers 13 residues. The CDR3: CATGAESNQPQHF. CDR3 sequence (DNA): TGTGCCACCGGGGCAGAAAGCAATCAGCCCCAGCATTTT.

The chain employs TRBV6-5 and TRBJ1-1, with a weak D call TRBD1 (5 bases). V was cut by 0 bases and J by 4 bases, with 9 bases left in between. This CDR3 is 14 amino acids long. Per germline, CDR1 MNHEY and CDR2 SVGAGI. CDR3 DNA: TGTGCCAGCAGTTACTCGAGCAGGGTCACTGAAGCTTTCTTT. Amino acid sequence: CASSYSSRVTEAFF.

The rearrangement uses TRBV5-1 and TRBJ1-6; 8 bases line up with TRBD1. The V segment lost 0 bases and the J segment 6 bases; nucleotides outside the gene matches: 8. Germline V gene sequence: CDR1 SGHRS, CDR2 YFSETQ. This CDR3 has 17 amino acids. The CDR3 protein is CASSLAGTGDPNSPLHF. CDR3 sequence (DNA): TGCGCCAGCAGCTTGGCCGGGACAGGAGACCCTAATTCACCCCTCCACTTT.

The chain uses TRBV7-2 and TRBJ1-1; 8 nucleotides match TRBD1. The trim removed 4 bases at V and 4 bases at J, leaving 5 bases unmatched. Looked up from germline, CDR1 is SGHTA and CDR2 is FQGNSA. The CDR3 has 14 amino acids. The CDR3 protein is CASSYTQGVTEAFF. The CDR3 coding sequence is TGTGCCAGCAGCTACACACAGGGGGTCACTGAAGCTTTCTTT.

This chain joins TRBV7-2 and TRBJ1-1; 9 nucleotides match TRBD1. The CDR3 totals 16 residues. The germline V gene encodes CDR1 SGHTA and CDR2 FQGNSA. V lost 5 bases, J lost 4 bases, and 11 bases stayed unmatched. CDR3 region: CASSPRPGQGSTEAFF. DNA of the CDR3: TGTGCCAGCAGCCCCCGACCGGGACAGGGAAGCACTGAAGCTTTCTTT. Using reference TRBV7-2 and TRBJ1-1 for the parts outside the CDR3, the full variable domain is GAGVSQSPSNKVTEKGKDVELRCDPISGHTALYWYRQSLGQGLEFLIYFQGNSAPDKSGLPSDRFSAERTGGSVSTLTIQRTQQEDSAVYLCASSPRPGQGSTEAFFGQGTRLTVV.

CDR3 sequence reads: CASSASGTGGFSNQPQHF. CDR3 nucleotide sequence: TGTGCCAGCAGTGCTTCGGGTACAGGGGGCTTTAGCAATCAGCCCCAGCATTTT. This chain connects TRBV6-1 to TRBJ1-5; TRBD1 aligns across 9 bases. The CDR3 runs 18 residues. Germline lookup yields CDR1 MNHNS and CDR2 SASEGT. V was pared by 4 bases and J by 0 bases, with 10 bases of the junction left unmatched.

The CDR3 is CASSQDFSPLHF. The DNA of the CDR3 is TGTGCCAGCAGCCAAGATTTTTCACCCCTCCACTTT. The rearrangement joins TRBV3-1 (or the pseudogene TRBV3-2) to TRBJ1-6; unclear D gene. Looked up from germline, CDR1 is LGHDT and CDR2 is YNNKEL (reference sequence). The CDR3 length is 12 residues. V lost 0 bases, J lost 9 bases, and 3 bases lay in between.

The CDR3 DNA reads TGTGCCAGCAGTGAAGCTCTGGCAGGGGCTCAGCCCCAGCATTTT. The encoded protein is CASSEALAGAQPQHF. The chain carries TRBV6-1 and TRBJ1-5, with D perhaps TRBD1 (6 bases). Per germline, CDR1 MNHNS and CDR2 SASEGT. The CDR3 contains 15 residues. The ends were cut back, 0 bases at V and 6 bases at J, with 12 bases in the middle.

The chain carries TRBV5-8 and TRBJ2-3, with no clear D. From germline, CDR1 is SGHTS and CDR2 YDEGEE. This CDR3 has 14 residues. Trimming took off 1 base at V and 3 bases at J, with 9 bases between the two ends. The CDR3 is CASSLFLGTDTQYF. The CDR3 DNA follows: TGTGCCAGCAGCTTGTTTCTAGGTACAGATACGCAGTATTTT.

CDR3 sequence: CASSYGQGAGNTIYF. The CDR3 DNA reads TGTGCCAGCAGCTACGGACAGGGGGCTGGAAACACCATATATTTT. V and J are TRBV7-8 and TRBJ1-3; the match to TRBD1 covers 10 bases. Trimming cost V 4 bases and J 2 bases; bases outside gene matches: 2. The CDR3 is made up of 15 amino acids. The V gene's germline CDR1 is SGHVS and CDR2 FQNEAQ.

In this sample, this clone turned up a few times. J is TRBJ1-4 and V is TRBV10-3; D gene unclear. Germline V CDR1 and CDR2: ENHRY, SYGVKD. Deletions cut 8 bases from V and 7 bases from J, with 8 bases between. There are 11 residues in the CDR3. The CDR3 DNA is TGTGCCATCGGATCCGGTGAAAAACTGTTTTTT. The encoded protein is CAIGSGEKLFF.

The chain uses TRBV27 and TRBJ2-7, with 9 bases fitting TRBD1. The CDR3 is made up of 17 amino acids. Germline values: CDR1 MNHEY, CDR2 SMNVEV (reference sequence). V lost 5 bases and J lost 5; bases outside the gene matches: 16. DNA for the CDR3: TGTGCCAGCAGTCGCCGGGCCCGGACAGGGGAAGGAAACGAGCAGTACTTC. Protein sequence: CASSRRARTGEGNEQYF.

This chain links TRBV10-3 with TRBJ2-3, with 11 positions matching TRBD2. After removal of 6 bases from V and 4 bases from J, the junction contained 9 bases not matched to a gene. In germline, CDR1 is ENHRY, CDR2 SYGVKD. The CDR3 is 16 residues long. The CDR3 region has the DNA TGTGCCATCAGCCCCCAGACTAGCGGGGCTGCAGATACGCAGTATTTT. Protein product: CAISPQTSGAADTQYF.

This chain connects TRBV19 to TRBJ1-2; 7 bases line up with TRBD1. Trimming took 1 base from V and 8 from J; bases not matched to a gene: 13. Germline assignment: CDR1 LNHDA and CDR2 SQIVND (reference sequence). This CDR3 spans 16 amino acids. In nucleotides, the CDR3 is TGTGCCAGTAGTATAGGAGACAGGGTCTTAACCGGAGGCTACACCTTC. Amino acid sequence: CASSIGDRVLTGGYTF.

This clone was detected only a few times. The CDR3 protein is CASSQVGGLPNTEAFF. CDR3 nucleotides: TGCGCCAGCAGCCAAGTCGGGGGGCTCCCGAACACTGAAGCTTTCTTT. V is TRBV4-3 and J is TRBJ1-1; D is possibly TRBD1 (6 bases). Germline V lookup: CDR1 LGHNA, CDR2 YSLEER. V was pared by 1 base and J by 1 base, with 13 bases between. The CDR3 sequence is 16 residues long.

J is TRBJ2-2 and V is TRBV24-1, with D perhaps TRBD2 (6 bases). This CDR3 region has 16 residues. Trimming shortened V by 2 bases and J by 4 bases, and 13 bases separated the two germline ends. The V gene's germline CDR1 is KGHDR and CDR2 SFDVKD. The CDR3 reads CATSDSGDLGTGELFF. The CDR3 coding sequence is TGTGCCACCAGTGATTCGGGGGACCTGGGCACCGGGGAGCTGTTTTTT.

This rearrangement joins TRBV7-8 to TRBJ1-2; D uncertain. V was trimmed by 8 bases and J by 3 bases, leaving 19 bases between them. The length of the CDR3 is 15 residues. Germline V lookup: CDR1 SGHVS, CDR2 FQNEAQ. The chain's CDR3 is CASRRGSDWDYGYTF. The CDR3 DNA is TGTGCCAGCCGGCGAGGTTCTGACTGGGACTATGGCTACACCTTC.

V is TRBV7-2 and J is TRBJ2-1, with 7 positions matching TRBD2. The CDR3 extends over 14 amino acids. The junction had 5 bases not matched to a gene; V was cut back by 4 bases and J by 5 bases. CDR1 SGHTA and CDR2 FQGNSA come from the germline V gene. CDR3 in amino acids: CASSSIGRNNEQFF. The CDR3 region has the DNA TGTGCCAGCAGCTCAATCGGGAGGAACAATGAGCAGTTCTTC.

The chain links TRBV6-1 to TRBJ1-3; D is unclear. The V gene lost 1 base and the J gene lost 2 bases, with 9 bases spanning the gap. Germline lookup yields CDR1 MNHNS and CDR2 SASEGT. This CDR3 has 15 residues. The CDR3 nucleotides are TGTGCCAGCAGTGAAGGTAGAGGGACTGGAAACACCATATATTTT. Residues: CASSEGRGTGNTIYF.

The genes are TRBV27 and TRBJ2-1; the match to TRBD1 covers 8 bases. The CDR3 loop spans 15 amino acids. The V gene's germline CDR1 is MNHEY and CDR2 SMNVEV (reference sequence). The V segment lost 7 bases and the J segment 2 bases; nucleotides outside the gene matches: 7. The CDR3 bases are TGTGCCAGCACTTTCGGGACAGGAGCCTACAATGAGCAGTTCTTC. It is translated as CASTFGTGAYNEQFF.

This clone turned up a few times. The CDR3 spells CASSLRGAGGLTDTQYF. The CDR3 coding sequence is TGTGCCAGCAGCCTCCGGGGAGCGGGGGGGCTCACAGATACGCAGTATTTT. The rearrangement links TRBV7-2 to TRBJ2-3, with 10 bases that match TRBD2. Trimming took 5 bases from V and 2 from J; bases not matched to a gene: 10. The CDR3 sequence is 17 residues long. Germline CDR1 and CDR2: SGHTA and FQGNSA.